This TCR beta chain was profiled in a study of tumor-infiltrating lymphocytes in primary liver carcinoma. The overall study: Tumor stage was T1-T3 N0M0, and tumor size was about 4 to 10 cm across. Study observations and caveats: Tumor top-250-clone fraction significantly exceeded that of blood (p = 0.039). Less overlap was seen in tumor-adjacent and tumor-blood pairs than in tumor region pairs. Merely some 8-24% of top clones spanned all five tumor regions.

Deletions cut 6 bases from V and 0 bases from J, with 10 bases between. This CDR3 spans 14 amino acids. Germline V gives CDR1 LGHNT, CDR2 FRNRAP. With respect to this clonotype: What it binds is not known.

Co-extracted RNA and DNA came from roughly 20-30 mg of unsorted bulk tissue. TCR beta cDNA was reverse-transcribed from about 550 ng of total RNA. The reaction used a constant-region primer and ProtoScript II reverse transcriptase. A slightly modified ARM-PCR protocol with three nested multiplex PCR rounds produced these TCR beta libraries. The opening two PCR rounds, about 11 cycles each, paired TRBV1-TRBV30 forward primers with a C-beta reverse primer. A single record per CDR3 protein comes from TCRdb applying MiXCR to the multiplex PCR reads. The top ten clones hold 40% to 50% of a sample with fewer than 30,000 distinct CDR3 sequences, around 78% of them seen once.

The source material was liver tumor tissue from sampling region 3. Noted subset: tumor region T3, left-lateral pole. The V gene is TRBV12-5, the J gene TRBJ2-3; D call uncertain. The clonotype comes from a man aged 40-49 years with primary liver carcinoma and hepatitis B virus infection. The DNA of the CDR3 is TGTGCTAGTGGCTCTACGGACAGCACAGATACGCAGTATTTT. It yields the protein CASGSTDSTDTQYF.